Listed here is a single TCR beta chain. The data originate from a study of blood T cell repertoires in COVID-19. Between the trimmed V and J ends, which lost 8 bases and 1 base, there was a span of 14 bases. The V gene's germline CDR1 is SEHNR and CDR2 FQNEAQ (reference sequence). The CDR3 runs 15 residues. How the authors handled the data: Cell counts per sample came from amplifying reference gene primers. Clones were sequenced by immunoSEQ multiplex PCR, and TCRdb holds only the in-frame ones, with some missing. From that table come the V and J calls and clone size; the DNA was used to work out D and trimming. Of around 260,000 clones listed, about nine tenths are singletons.

This chain uses TRBV7-9 with TRBJ2-2; possibly TRBD2 for D (6 bases). The origin of this receptor is a middle-aged woman who had recovered from COVID-19. Sequenced: peripheral blood. CDR3 DNA sequence: TGTGCCAGCCGCCACTATAGCGGGAACACCGGGGAGCTGTTTTTT. Translating gives CASRHYSGNTGELFF.